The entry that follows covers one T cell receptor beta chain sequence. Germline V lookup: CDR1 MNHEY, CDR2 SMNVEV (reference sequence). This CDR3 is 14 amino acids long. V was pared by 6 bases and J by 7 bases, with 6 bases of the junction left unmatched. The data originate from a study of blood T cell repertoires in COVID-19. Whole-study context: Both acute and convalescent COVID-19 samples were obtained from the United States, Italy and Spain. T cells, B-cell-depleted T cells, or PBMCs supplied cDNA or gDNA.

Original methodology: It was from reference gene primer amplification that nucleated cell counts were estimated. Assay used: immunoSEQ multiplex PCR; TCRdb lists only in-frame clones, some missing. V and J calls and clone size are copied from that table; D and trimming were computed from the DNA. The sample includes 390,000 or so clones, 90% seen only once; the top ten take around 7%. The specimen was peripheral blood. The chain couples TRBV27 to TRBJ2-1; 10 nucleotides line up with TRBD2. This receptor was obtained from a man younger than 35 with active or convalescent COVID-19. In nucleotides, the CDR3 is TGTGCCAGCAGACTGACTAGCGGGCGAAATGAGCAGTTCTTC. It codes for CASRLTSGRNEQFF.